Following are 12 T cell receptor beta chains from one sample sequenced in a study of blood T cells in healthy people across ages. Primed by a sample-barcoded 5' primer and a J-beta primer mix, a second PCR proceeded for about 6 to 12 cycles. One entry per CDR3 protein results from TCRdb running MiXCR on the 5' RACE reads. The table shows around 800,000 distinct CDR3 sequences, with under 30% occurring only once. The data also belong to a second study, concerning T cells of mothers and their children.

The sequenced sample was blood. The source is a boy younger than 18 in good health.

The rearrangement joins TRBV5-1 to TRBJ1-4; tentatively, D is TRBD1 (6 bases). This CDR3 spans 13 amino acids. Germline V gene lookup returns CDR1 SGHRS and CDR2 YFSETQ. V lost 4 bases, J lost 10 bases, and 14 bases lay in between. CDR3 loop: CASSPDSQGKLFF. The DNA of the CDR3 is TGCGCCAGCAGCCCGGACAGTCAAGGAAAACTGTTTTTT.

V and J are TRBV5-5 and TRBJ2-1; D might be TRBD1 (7 bases). The germline V and J ends were trimmed by 0 bases and 8 bases, with 15 bases remaining between them. Germline V gives CDR1 SGHKS, CDR2 YYEKEE (reference sequence). This CDR3 has 15 residues. CDR3 nucleotide sequence: TGTGCCAGCAGCTTGGACAGGGGAGGTTACTATGAGCAGTTCTTC. Encoded protein: CASSLDRGGYYEQFF. Drawing the rest from reference TRBV5-5 and TRBJ2-1, the complete variable domain is DAGVTQSPTHLIKTRGQQVTLRCSPISGHKSVSWYQQVLGQGPQFIFQYYEKEERGRGNFPDRFSARQFPNYSSELNVNALLLGDSALYLCASSLDRGGYYEQFFGPGTRLTVL.

The chain combines TRBV7-2 with TRBJ2-3; D is uncertain. The CDR3 runs to 17 residues. Germline CDR1 reads SGHTA; CDR2 reads FQGNSA. V was cut by 5 bases and J by 4 bases, with 22 bases left in between. CDR3: CASSRQQEWDPPDTQYF. DNA for the CDR3: TGTGCCAGCAGCCGTCAACAAGAGTGGGATCCGCCAGATACGCAGTATTTT.

As regards this clonotype: The conserved phenylalanine or tryptophan normally closing the CDR3 is absent here, so this likely arose from a read error. The gene calls are TRBV7-9 and TRBJ1-1; D remains ambiguous. Trimming pared 5 bases from V and 2 bases from J, leaving 15 bases between. The V gene's germline CDR1 is SEHNR and CDR2 FQNEAQ (reference sequence). The CDR3 has 15 amino acids. The CDR3 bases are TGTGCCAGCAGCCCCCTCCTGAGGACTAACACTGAAGCTTTCTCT. Translation: CASSPLLRTNTEAFS.

This clonotype was seen only a few times. CDR3 nucleotides: TGCAGCGTTGATAAGGGACAGGGTGCGGATACGCAGTATTTT. This encodes CSVDKGQGADTQYF. This sequence joins TRBV29-1 and TRBJ2-3; 9 bases map to TRBD1. Trimming removed 3 bases from V and 6 bases from J; junction bases left unmatched: 7. Germline CDR1 and CDR2: SQVTM and ANQGSEA. This CDR3 spans 14 amino acids.

This clonotype has just a few counts. This chain joins TRBV20-1 and TRBJ2-1; 7 bases are shared with TRBD2. The germline gives CDR1 DFQATT, CDR2 SNEGSKA (reference sequence). This CDR3 has 15 amino acids. V was pared by 1 base and J by 8 bases, with 11 bases of the junction left unmatched. The CDR3 coding sequence is TGCAGTGCTAGAGCCGAGGGAGGGTTTGAGGATGAGCAGTTCTTC. This codes for CSARAEGGFEDEQFF.

The chain employs TRBV20-1 and TRBJ2-7; TRBD1 matches 9 bases. Germline CDR1 DFQATT, CDR2 SNEGSKA (reference sequence). Trimming took 0 bases from V and 1 from J; bases not matched to a gene: 4. This CDR3 contains 15 residues. CDR3 bases: TGCAGTGCTAGAGACCGGGACAGGGCTTCCTACGAGCAGTACTTC. Its protein product is CSARDRDRASYEQYF.

This sequence joins TRBV30 and TRBJ2-1; D may match TRBD1 or TRBD2 (5 bases each). Germline loops: CDR1 GTSNPN, CDR2 SVGIG (reference sequence). Between the trimmed V and J ends, which lost 6 bases and 0 bases, there was a span of 15 bases. The CDR3 is made up of 15 amino acids. The CDR3 DNA sequence: TGTGCCTGCTTTTCCATGAGGGGCTCCTACAATGAGCAGTTCTTC. Encoded protein: CACFSMRGSYNEQFF.

V and J are TRBV5-1 and TRBJ1-1; 7 bases map to TRBD1. Germline CDR1 is SGHRS and CDR2 is YFSETQ. The CDR3 totals 14 residues. Trimming removed 0 bases from V and 6 bases from J; junction bases left unmatched: 5. This CDR3 is CASSLGAQGAEAFF. CDR3 DNA: TGCGCCAGCAGCTTGGGGGCCCAGGGGGCTGAAGCTTTCTTT.

This clonotype was seen a few times. The chain couples TRBV20-1 to TRBJ2-7; D is unresolved. CDR1 and CDR2 from the germline V gene are DFQATT and SNEGSKA (reference sequence). This CDR3 has 14 residues. The V gene lost 6 bases and the J gene lost 0 bases, with 15 bases spanning the gap. For the CDR3, the DNA is TGCAGTGCCCTCCTGGCGGCCGCCTCCTACGAGCAGTACTTC. Amino acids: CSALLAAASYEQYF.

CDR3 DNA: TGTGCCAGCAGTCCTGACATGAGGGAGGAAGGCTACACCTTC. Its protein product is CASSPDMREEGYTF. V is TRBV28 and J is TRBJ1-2; D remains unclear. This CDR3 has 14 amino acids. Trimming shortened V by 5 bases and J by 8 bases, and 18 bases separated the two germline ends. Germline assignment: CDR1 MDHEN and CDR2 SYDVKM.

The chain has TRBV6-5 and TRBJ2-5; 7 bases line up with TRBD1. V was clipped by 5 bases and J by 4 bases; unmatched bases: 13. The CDR3 is made up of 16 amino acids. Germline CDR1 is MNHEY and CDR2 is SVGAGI. Here the CDR3 reads CASSRSDRHRRETQYF. The DNA for the CDR3 is TGTGCCAGCAGTCGTTCGGACAGGCACCGAAGAGAGACCCAGTACTTC.